What follows describes a single TCR beta chain. Its antigen is still unknown. This entry comes from a study of vaccination and CD4 T cells after COVID-19. Study-wide findings and caveats: From a median of about 21 to 40, SARS-CoV-2-reactive clonotypes increased, though not significantly. Convalescent patients had a median around 87% of reactive clones appearing only post-vaccination.

CDR1 MDHEN and CDR2 SYDVKM come from the germline V gene. The CDR3 runs 11 residues. V lost 10 bases, J lost 7 bases, and 13 bases lay in between. Treatment in this sample: roughly ten-day PBMC culture with coronavirus spike peptide pools or control peptides (ViraFEST assay). Investigators isolated CD4+ T cells by negative selection after approximately eleven days of culture. The Oncomine TCR Beta short-read assay generated sequence data from the DNA of cultured CD4+ T cells. MiXCR was run by TCRdb on the PCR reads, yielding one entry per CDR3 protein. This sample yields about 8,500 distinct CDR3 sequences, of which 50% to 60% are seen a single time; 20% to 30% belongs to the top ten.

The specimen was CD4+ T cells from blood, cultured in vitro. The V and J genes are TRBV28 and TRBJ1-2; D is possibly TRBD1 (6 bases). The clonotype was recovered from a human donor who had recovered from COVID-19. The CDR3 nucleotides read TGTGCCATCGCGGGGGGCCGTGGCTACACCTTC. Translated, it gives CAIAGGRGYTF.